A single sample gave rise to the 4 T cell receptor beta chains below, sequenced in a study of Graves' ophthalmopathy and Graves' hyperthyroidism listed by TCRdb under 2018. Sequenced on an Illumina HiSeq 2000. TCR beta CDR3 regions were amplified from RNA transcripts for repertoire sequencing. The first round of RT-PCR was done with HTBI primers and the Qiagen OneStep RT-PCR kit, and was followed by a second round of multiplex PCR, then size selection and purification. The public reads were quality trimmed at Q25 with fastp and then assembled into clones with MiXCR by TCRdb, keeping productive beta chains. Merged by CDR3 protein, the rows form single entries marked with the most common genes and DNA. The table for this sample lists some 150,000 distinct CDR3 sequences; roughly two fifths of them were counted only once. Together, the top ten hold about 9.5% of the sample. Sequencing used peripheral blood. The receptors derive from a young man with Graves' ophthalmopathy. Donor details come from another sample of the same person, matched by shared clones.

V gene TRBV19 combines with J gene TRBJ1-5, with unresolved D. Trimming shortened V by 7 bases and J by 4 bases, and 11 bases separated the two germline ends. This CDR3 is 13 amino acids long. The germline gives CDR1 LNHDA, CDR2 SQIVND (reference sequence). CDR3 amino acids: CASNPGRNQPQHF. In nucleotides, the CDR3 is TGTGCCAGTAACCCCGGAAGGAATCAGCCCCAGCATTTT.

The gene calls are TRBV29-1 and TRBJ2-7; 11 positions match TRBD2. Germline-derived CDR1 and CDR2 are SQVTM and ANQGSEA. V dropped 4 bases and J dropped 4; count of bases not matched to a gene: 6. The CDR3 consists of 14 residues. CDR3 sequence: CSVGLAGSPYEQYF. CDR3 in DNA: TGCAGCGTTGGACTAGCGGGATCCCCATACGAGCAGTACTTC.

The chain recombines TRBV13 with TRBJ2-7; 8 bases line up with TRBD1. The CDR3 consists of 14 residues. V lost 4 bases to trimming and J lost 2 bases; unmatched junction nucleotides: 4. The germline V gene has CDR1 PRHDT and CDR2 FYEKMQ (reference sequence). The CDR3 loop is CASSSMDRAYEQYF. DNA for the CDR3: TGTGCCAGCAGCTCGATGGACAGGGCCTACGAGCAGTACTTC.

The CDR3 is CASSYSIRDTPRETQYF. Written as DNA, the CDR3 is TGTGCCAGCAGTTACTCGATAAGGGACACCCCCCGAGAGACCCAGTACTTC. The chain couples TRBV6-2 or TRBV6-3 to TRBJ2-5; TRBD1 might be the D (6 bases). V was shortened by 0 bases and J by 4 bases, with 18 bases between the two germline ends. Per germline, CDR1 MNHEY and CDR2 SVGEGT. The CDR3 length is 17 residues.